What follows are 31 T cell receptor beta chains derived from one specimen sequenced in a study of T cells after posttransplantation cyclophosphamide. Cyclophosphamide on days +3 and +4 followed busulfan-fludarabine conditioning and a marrow graft. The data were produced by immunoSEQ multiplex PCR, yet TCRdb's version contains in-frame clones alone and is incomplete. In the table there are under 6,000 clones, less than 85% of which are singletons. Material: PBMCs, obtained 86 days after allogeneic stem cell transplant with posttransplant cyclophosphamide. The receptors derive from a male patient aged 50 or older who received an allogeneic stem cell transplant from an unrelated donor, was CMV-positive, and had acute GVHD only. Some of these T cells may belong to the graft donor.

V gene TRBV19 combines with J gene TRBJ2-3, with 9 bases identical to TRBD2. Germline V lookup: CDR1 LNHDA, CDR2 SQIVND (reference sequence). V shed 1 base and J 0 bases; nucleotides not matched to a gene: 8. The CDR3 covers 18 residues. This CDR3 reads CASSIVYGLASSTDTQYF. CDR3 sequence (DNA): TGTGCCAGTAGTATAGTTTACGGACTAGCGAGTAGCACAGATACGCAGTATTTT.

The gene calls are TRBV15 and TRBJ2-3; no clear D. Trimming pared 2 bases from V and 2 bases from J, leaving 14 bases between. From germline, CDR1 is LNHNV and CDR2 YYDKDF (reference sequence). This CDR3 spans 16 amino acids. CDR3 region: CATSRYRIIYTDTQYF. The CDR3 region has the DNA TGTGCCACCAGCAGATACAGAATAATCTACACAGATACGCAGTATTTT.

This clone counts as large. The sample carries other DNA sequences with the same CDR3. The genes are TRBV5-1 and TRBJ2-7; D might be TRBD2 (6 bases). The CDR3 spans 14 residues. The V gene's germline CDR1 is SGHRS and CDR2 YFSETQ. Trimming took 2 bases from V and 0 from J, leaving 9 bases between them. CDR3 coding DNA: TGCGCCAGCAGCTTAATCGGGGGCTCCTACGAGCAGTACTTC. Its protein product is CASSLIGGSYEQYF.

The rearrangement uses TRBV10-2 and TRBJ2-3; possible D gene TRBD2, 7 bases. CDR1 and CDR2 from the germline V gene are WSHSY and SAAADI. The CDR3 has 16 amino acids. V lost 4 bases and J 2 bases, leaving 16 bases between the germline ends. The CDR3 here is CASSGDKAGLTDTQYF. In DNA form, the CDR3 reads TGCGCCAGCAGTGGGGACAAAGCGGGACTCACAGATACGCAGTATTTT.

The chain links TRBV28 to TRBJ2-1, with TRBD2 matching over 12 bases. The J segment lost 5 bases and the V segment lost 1 base, leaving 0 bases of the junction unmatched. The germline V gene has CDR1 MDHEN and CDR2 SYDVKM. The length of the CDR3 is 15 residues. The DNA for the CDR3 is TGTGCCAGCAGTTTATCTAGCGGGAGGGACAATGAGCAGTTCTTC. This translates into CASSLSSGRDNEQFF.

The chain recombines TRBV6-6 with TRBJ2-1, with D unclear. The CDR3 is made up of 15 amino acids. CDR1 is MNHNY and CDR2 is SVGAGI in the germline V gene (reference sequence). V lost 0 bases to trimming and J lost 5 bases, with 11 bases between them. This chain's CDR3 is CASSYSGPLHNEQFF. CDR3 DNA: TGTGCCAGCAGTTACTCGGGCCCTTTGCACAATGAGCAGTTCTTC.

The chain employs TRBV25-1 and TRBJ1-1; D perhaps matches TRBD1 (5 bases). This CDR3 is 13 amino acids long. Germline V CDR1 and CDR2: MGHDK, SYGVNS. V was shortened by 8 bases and J by 0 bases, with 10 bases between the two germline ends. CDR3 nucleotide sequence: TGTGCCAGCGGATCGACAGTGAACACTGAAGCTTTCTTT. This translates into CASGSTVNTEAFF. Complete variable domain (other parts from reference TRBV25-1 and TRBJ1-1): EADIYQTPRYLVIGTGKKITLECSQTMGHDKMYWYQQDPGMELHLIHYSYGVNSTEKGDLSSESTVSRIRTEHFPLTLESARPSHTSQYLCASGSTVNTEAFFGQGTRLTVV.

The V call is TRBV28, the J call TRBJ2-7, with TRBD2 identical over 10 bases. After removal of 5 bases from V and 6 bases from J, the junction contained 16 bases not matched to a gene. The CDR3 has 17 residues. Germline CDR1 reads MDHEN; CDR2 reads SYDVKM. The DNA for the CDR3 is TGTGCCAGCAGTCCCTCGGGACTAGCGTTGAGTGGTCTCGAGCAGTACTTC. Translation gives CASSPSGLALSGLEQYF. Combining the CDR3 with reference TRBV28 and TRBJ2-7 gives the whole variable domain DVKVTQSSRYLVKRTGEKVFLECVQDMDHENMFWYRQDPGLGLRLIYFSYDVKMKEKGDIPEGYSVSREKKERFSLILESASTNQTSMYLCASSPSGLALSGLEQYFGPGTRLTVT.

About this clone: This is likely an artifact of a read error, given a far larger clone one base away. The DNA of the CDR3 is TGCGCCAGCAGCGTCGTTTGGACGGGGGACTATGGCTACTCCTTC. This gives the protein CASSVVWTGDYGYSF. V is TRBV4-3 and J is TRBJ1-2; tentatively, D is TRBD1 (5 bases). Germline CDR1 LGHNA, CDR2 YSLEER. CDR3 size: 15 residues.

This chain links TRBV4-1 with TRBJ1-2; 9 positions agree with TRBD1. CDR1 and CDR2 (germline): MGHRA, YSYEKL. Unmatched junction bases numbered 4, after V lost 3 bases and J lost 2 bases. The CDR3 contains 15 residues. This CDR3 reads CASSQVGTGNYGYTF. The DNA of the CDR3 is TGCGCCAGCAGCCAGGTCGGGACAGGGAACTATGGCTACACCTTC.

This chain joins TRBV11-1 and TRBJ2-5; 8 nucleotides line up with TRBD1. TRBJ2-7 matches the DNA end more closely, so the J call is doubtful. Germline CDR1 reads SGHAT; CDR2 reads FQDESV (reference sequence). This CDR3 contains 17 residues. CDR3 sequence reads: CASSSIWTGRTLYEQYF. CDR3 nucleotides: TGTGCCAGCAGCTCTATTTGGACAGGGAGGACTTTATACGAGCAGTACTTC.

This clone has just one count. The chain is built from TRBV5-6 and TRBJ2-5; TRBD2 agrees at 9 bases. From germline, CDR1 is SGHDT and CDR2 YYEEEE. This CDR3 spans 19 amino acids. The junction had 16 bases not matched to a gene; V was cut back by 4 bases and J by 0 bases. The CDR3 protein is CASSGEDSSGGQYQETQYF. The CDR3 bases are TGTGCCAGCAGCGGTGAGGATAGTAGCGGGGGACAGTACCAAGAGACCCAGTACTTC.

This chain links TRBV15 with TRBJ1-4; no clear D gene. This CDR3 has 13 residues. From germline, CDR1 is LNHNV and CDR2 YYDKDF (reference sequence). The V gene lost 1 base and the J gene lost 7 bases, with 7 bases spanning the gap. DNA of the CDR3: TGTGCCACCAGCAGAGGCGATAGTGAAAAACTGTTTTTT. Residues: CATSRGDSEKLFF. The full variable domain, completed using reference TRBV15 and TRBJ1-4, is DAMVIQNPRYQVTQFGKPVTLSCSQTLNHNVMYWYQQKSSQAPKLLFHYYDKDFNNEADTPDNFQSRRPNTSFCFLDIRSPGLGDTAMYLCATSRGDSEKLFFGSGTQLSVL.

The CDR3 is CASSLTTGTEEAFF. As DNA, the CDR3 is TGCGCCAGCAGCTTAACGACAGGGACAGAGGAAGCTTTCTTT. The chain couples TRBV5-1 to TRBJ1-1, with 7 bases matching TRBD1. CDR1 and CDR2 from the germline V gene are SGHRS and YFSETQ. The junction had 9 bases not matched to a gene; V was cut back by 2 bases and J by 8 bases. The CDR3 covers 14 residues.

This clone was counted a single time. The CDR3 region has the DNA TGTGCCAGCAGCCCCCTTGGCACAGATACGCAGTATTTT. Protein product: CASSPLGTDTQYF. The rearrangement uses TRBV5-4 and TRBJ2-3; D not resolved. Germline values: CDR1 SGHNT, CDR2 YYREEE (reference sequence). This CDR3 spans 13 amino acids. Trimming removed 4 bases from V and 1 base from J, with 7 bases in between. Full variable domain (remainder filled in from reference TRBV5-4 and TRBJ2-3): ETGVTQSPTHLIKTRGQQVTLRCSSQSGHNTVSWYQQALGQGPQFIFQYYREEENGRGNFPPRFSGLQFPNYSSELNVNALELDDSALYLCASSPLGTDTQYFGPGTRLTVL.

This clone was recorded once. V gene TRBV4-2 combines with J gene TRBJ1-1; no reliable D call. CDR1 and CDR2 from the germline V gene are LGHNA and YNFKEQ. Trimming shortened V by 0 bases and J by 4 bases, and 9 bases separated the two germline ends. The CDR3 contains 14 residues. CDR3 amino acids: CASSQEIGSTEAFF. In DNA form, the CDR3 reads TGTGCCAGCAGCCAAGAAATTGGGAGCACTGAAGCTTTCTTT.

The gene calls are TRBV27 and TRBJ2-7; no reliable D call. V shed 4 bases and J shed 0 bases, with 7 bases lying between them. Germline CDR1 is MNHEY and CDR2 is SMNVEV (reference sequence). The CDR3 is 13 residues long. The CDR3 DNA follows: TGTGCCAGCAGTTGGCGGTTCTCCTACGAGCAGTACTTC. This gives the protein CASSWRFSYEQYF.

In this sample, this clone turned up a few times. This rearrangement joins TRBV4-3 to TRBJ1-3; D gene ambiguous. Germline lookup yields CDR1 LGHNA and CDR2 YSLEER. This CDR3 region has 15 residues. The V gene lost 0 bases and the J gene lost 4 bases, with 10 bases spanning the gap. In nucleotides, the CDR3 is TGCGCCAGCAGCCAAGATAGTACAGAAGGAAACACCATATATTTT. It translates to CASSQDSTEGNTIYF.

The chain carries TRBV11-1 and TRBJ2-2, with 8 bases identical to TRBD1. Per the germline V gene, CDR1 is SGHAT and CDR2 is FQDESV (reference sequence). Trimming removed 3 bases from V and 7 bases from J; junction bases left unmatched: 13. This CDR3 has 17 amino acids. The CDR3 reads CASSFSPSAGGVGELFF. CDR3 DNA sequence: TGTGCCAGCAGCTTTTCCCCCTCGGCAGGGGGCGTCGGGGAGCTGTTTTTT.

The chain is built from TRBV4-3 and TRBJ2-1; maybe TRBD2 (5 bases). CDR3 length: 12 amino acids. The germline V gene has CDR1 LGHNA and CDR2 YSLEER. V was cut by 5 bases and J by 4 bases, with 6 bases left in between. The CDR3, as DNA: TGCGCCAGCAGCGGGAGATACAATGAGCAGTTCTTC. Translation: CASSGRYNEQFF.

The chain is built from TRBV30 and TRBJ1-1; 7 positions match TRBD1. V trimming: 0 bases; J trimming: 4 bases; junction bases outside the gene matches: 5. CDR1 GTSNPN and CDR2 SVGIG come from the germline V gene (reference sequence). The CDR3 runs 14 residues. The CDR3 loop is CAWSVRDRVTEAFF. The CDR3 DNA follows: TGTGCCTGGAGTGTACGCGACAGGGTCACTGAAGCTTTCTTT.

The J gene is TRBJ2-5, the V gene TRBV5-1; 9 bases match TRBD1. The V gene's germline CDR1 is SGHRS and CDR2 YFSETQ. This CDR3 spans 13 amino acids. J gave up 4 bases and V 5 bases, and 3 bases lay outside the gene matches. The CDR3 DNA reads as TGCGCCAGCAGTCGACAGGGGGGAGAGACCCAGTACTTC. It is translated as CASSRQGGETQYF.

The chain links TRBV4-1 to TRBJ2-7; 8 bases are shared with TRBD2. Germline values: CDR1 MGHRA, CDR2 YSYEKL. This CDR3 has 15 residues. The J segment lost 3 bases and the V segment lost 0 bases, leaving 4 bases of the junction unmatched. In DNA form, the CDR3 reads TGCGCCAGCAGCCAAGAGCTAGCGGGTGACTACGAGCAGTACTTC. Protein: CASSQELAGDYEQYF.

V and J are TRBV6-1 and TRBJ2-2; 10 bases line up with TRBD1. The CDR3 contains 15 residues. After removal of 1 base from V and 7 bases from J, the junction contained 3 bases not matched to a gene. Germline loops: CDR1 MNHNS, CDR2 SASEGT. This CDR3 reads CASSEGDRGRGELFF. The CDR3 bases are TGTGCCAGCAGTGAAGGTGACAGGGGGCGCGGGGAGCTGTTTTTT.

The chain employs TRBV4-1 and TRBJ2-3, with no clear D. CDR1 is MGHRA, CDR2 YSYEKL, per germline. The CDR3 is 17 residues long. V lost 0 bases, J lost 0 bases, and 13 bases lay in between. The CDR3: CASSQERTAASTDTQYF. As DNA, the CDR3 is TGCGCCAGCAGCCAAGAAAGAACTGCCGCTAGCACAGATACGCAGTATTTT.

The chain uses TRBV7-2 and TRBJ2-1; 9 bases are a match to TRBD2. The CDR3 is made up of 16 amino acids. Germline lookup yields CDR1 SGHTA and CDR2 FQGNSA. Losses at the gene ends were 5 bases for V and 5 bases for J; bases not matched to a gene: 10. This CDR3 is CASSPQRREGHNEQFF. The CDR3 DNA reads as TGTGCCAGCAGCCCTCAACGGCGGGAGGGCCACAATGAGCAGTTCTTC.

The rearrangement joins TRBV7-8 to TRBJ1-6, with 8 positions matching TRBD1. This CDR3 is 13 amino acids long. Germline CDR1 reads SGHVS; CDR2 reads FQNEAQ. Trimming cost V 4 bases and J 11 bases; bases outside gene matches: 4. In DNA form, the CDR3 reads TGTGCCAGCAGCTCCCGGACAGGGCCACCCCTCCACTTT. Amino acid sequence: CASSSRTGPPLHF. The full variable domain, in which reference TRBV7-8 and TRBJ1-6 provide the parts outside the CDR3, is GAGVSQSPRYKVAKRGQDVALRCDPISGHVSLFWYQQALGQGPEFLTYFQNEAQLDKSGLPSDRFFAERPEGSVSTLKIQRTQQEDSAVYLCASSSRTGPPLHFGNGTRLTVT.

The chain carries TRBV11-2 and TRBJ2-1; 11 positions agree with TRBD2. Germline CDR1 and CDR2: SGHAT and FQNNGV. The CDR3 totals 15 residues. V lost 4 bases and J lost 10; bases outside the gene matches: 9. The CDR3 nucleotides are TGTGCCAGCAGCTCTTTAGCGGGGGGGCTCAAGGAGCAGTTCTTC. Translating it yields CASSSLAGGLKEQFF.

The chain joins TRBV5-1 to TRBJ2-3; 12 nucleotides align to TRBD2. The CDR3 contains 22 residues. Per the germline V gene, CDR1 is SGHRS and CDR2 is YFSETQ. With 4 bases clipped from V and 0 bases from J, the junction kept 21 bases outside the gene matches. CDR3 DNA sequence: TGCGCCAGCAGCAAAAAGCCGGGACAGGCGACTAGCGGGAGCCTAAGCACAGATACGCAGTATTTT. Its protein is CASSKKPGQATSGSLSTDTQYF.

The CDR3 reads CASSLGSGGYGYTF. DNA of the CDR3: TGTGCCAGCAGCTTGGGGTCAGGAGGCTATGGCTACACCTTC. This sequence joins TRBV5-6 and TRBJ1-2; D is uncertain. The V end was cut by 0 bases, the J end by 4 bases, with 10 bases between. The germline V gene has CDR1 SGHDT and CDR2 YYEEEE. The CDR3 covers 14 residues.

The chain uses TRBV4-3 and TRBJ2-5; 9 bases agree with TRBD2. The DNA end lines up better with TRBJ2-7; the J call may be wrong. The germline gives CDR1 LGHNA, CDR2 YSLEER. The CDR3 extends over 15 amino acids. CDR3 sequence (DNA): TGCGCCAGCAGCCGACGACTAGCGGAGGACTACGAGCAGTACTTC. This gives the protein CASSRRLAEDYEQYF.